One sample yielded the 26 T cell receptor beta chains listed below, sequenced in a study of cytomegalovirus exposure and HLA in healthy donors. Researchers ran the PCR with 60 Vbeta and 13 Jbeta primers. The repertoire was sequenced with immunoSEQ multiplex PCR; TCRdb's copy has only in-frame clones and lacks some. The sample includes around 85,000 clones, around three quarters of them seen just once. The sequenced sample consisted of PBMCs. The source is a male donor in good health and CMV-seronegative.

V is TRBV5-1 and J is TRBJ1-1, with D perhaps matching TRBD1 (6 bases). CDR1 and CDR2 from the germline V gene are SGHRS and YFSETQ. The CDR3 runs 16 residues. With 1 base removed from V and 4 bases from J, the gap between germline ends came to 17 bases. The CDR3, as DNA: TGCGCCAGCAGCTTGAGGTCAGGGAGGGGGTCCACTGAAGCTTTCTTT. Translated, it gives CASSLRSGRGSTEAFF.

The chain has TRBV15 and TRBJ2-5, with a tentative D call TRBD2 (5 bases). With the DNA end fitting TRBJ2-7 better, the J assignment may be wrong. The CDR3 contains 16 residues. The V gene's germline CDR1 is LNHNV and CDR2 YYDKDF (reference sequence). CDR3 region: CATSRDVISGSYEQYF. The CDR3 DNA follows: TGTGCCACCAGCAGAGATGTTATCAGCGGCTCCTACGAGCAGTACTTC.

As for this clone: The junction differs from germline at one of its ends, possibly a read error. The chain links TRBV5-1 to TRBJ1-1, with unresolved D. CDR1 SGHRS and CDR2 YFSETQ come from the germline V gene. The CDR3 has 14 residues. The CDR3 reads CASSLITENPEAFF. DNA of the CDR3: TGCGCCAGCAGCTTGATCACGGAGAACCCTGAAGCTTTCTTT.

This clone was picked up one time. The gene calls are TRBV28 and TRBJ2-2; tentatively, D is TRBD2 (6 bases). V was trimmed by 4 bases and J by 6 bases, leaving 12 bases between them. Germline CDR1 MDHEN, CDR2 SYDVKM. The CDR3 length is 14 residues. The CDR3 region has the DNA TGTGCCAGCAGTTGGGTCATAGCGGCCGGGGAGCTGTTTTTT. Protein: CASSWVIAAGELFF.

V is TRBV7-8 and J is TRBJ2-2, with a weak D call TRBD1 (6 bases). Between the trimmed V and J ends, which lost 2 bases and 7 bases, there was a span of 11 bases. The CDR3 is made up of 14 amino acids. Germline CDR1 and CDR2: SGHVS and FQNEAQ. The CDR3 region is CASSLYRAGGELFF. Written as DNA, the CDR3 is TGTGCCAGCAGCTTATACAGGGCGGGCGGGGAGCTGTTTTTT.

This clone appeared a single time. V is TRBV27 and J is TRBJ2-7; TRBD2 agrees at 7 bases. Germline CDR1 and CDR2: MNHEY and SMNVEV (reference sequence). The CDR3 totals 14 residues. J gave up 3 bases and V 6 bases, and 8 bases lay outside the gene matches. The CDR3 DNA reads as TGTGCCAGCAGCTCGGGACTACAACTCTACGAGCAGTACTTC. This translates into CASSSGLQLYEQYF.

This sequence joins TRBV29-1 and TRBJ1-5; D unresolved. The CDR3 runs 16 residues. V was shortened by 4 bases and J by 0 bases, with 16 bases between the two germline ends. Germline lookup yields CDR1 SQVTM and CDR2 ANQGSEA. The CDR3 reads CSVVLTRGDSNQPQHF. The CDR3 nucleotides are TGCAGCGTTGTTTTAACCCGAGGCGATAGCAATCAGCCCCAGCATTTT.

Only a few counts were recorded for this clone. The chain recombines TRBV6-5 with TRBJ2-5; 7 bases align to TRBD2. This CDR3 spans 14 amino acids. CDR1 and CDR2 from the germline V gene are MNHEY and SVGAGI. V shed 5 bases, J shed 5 bases, and the junction held 8 bases outside the gene matches. The CDR3 region is CASSVRDYSETQYF. The CDR3 bases are TGTGCCAGCAGTGTCCGGGACTATAGCGAGACCCAGTACTTC.

The genes are TRBV5-1 and TRBJ1-1, with 12 nucleotides matching TRBD1. Germline V gives CDR1 SGHRS, CDR2 YFSETQ. The CDR3 is made up of 17 amino acids. V dropped 0 bases and J dropped 4; count of bases not matched to a gene: 7. The CDR3 region has the DNA TGCGCCAGCAGCTTGGCCGGGACAGGGGGCCGTGGCACTGAAGCTTTCTTT. Encoded protein: CASSLAGTGGRGTEAFF. Looking up the rest from reference TRBV5-1 and TRBJ1-1 gives the full variable domain: KAGVTQTPRYLIKTRGQQVTLSCSPISGHRSVSWYQQTPGQGLQFLFEYFSETQRNKGNFPGRFSGRQFSNSRSEMNVSTLELGDSALYLCASSLAGTGGRGTEAFFGQGTRLTVV.

The CDR3 sequence is CASSYSISAGYYEQYF. CDR3 sequence (DNA): TGTGCCAGCAGTTACTCGATATCCGCGGGGTACTACGAGCAGTACTTC. The chain carries TRBV6-5 and TRBJ2-7; tentatively, D is TRBD2 (6 bases). Per the germline V gene, CDR1 is MNHEY and CDR2 is SVGAGI. With 0 bases removed from V and 3 bases from J, the gap between germline ends came to 15 bases. The CDR3 is 16 amino acids.

The V gene is TRBV29-1, the J gene TRBJ1-2, with 7 bases identical to TRBD1. The CDR3 has 15 amino acids. The germline gives CDR1 SQVTM, CDR2 ANQGSEA. The J segment lost 6 bases and the V segment lost 7 bases, leaving 17 bases of the junction unmatched. The CDR3 region is CSDITRAGGGDGYTF. The CDR3 region has the DNA TGCAGCGATATCACGCGGGCAGGGGGTGGTGATGGCTACACCTTC.

The chain links TRBV9 to TRBJ2-5; 7 nucleotides line up with TRBD2. This CDR3 spans 14 amino acids. J was trimmed by 6 bases and V by 2 bases; bases with no gene match: 7. Per germline, CDR1 SGDLS and CDR2 YYNGEE. Here the CDR3 reads CASSVGEGLQTQYF. In nucleotides, the CDR3 is TGTGCCAGCAGCGTTGGGGAGGGTTTACAGACCCAGTACTTC.

This chain links TRBV5-4 with TRBJ1-2; 8 positions agree with TRBD1. This CDR3 region has 13 residues. J lost 4 bases, V lost 6 bases, and 5 bases had no gene match. Germline CDR1 SGHNT, CDR2 YYREEE (reference sequence). The CDR3 DNA is TGTGCCAGCATCCCCGACAGGGGCTATGGCTACACCTTC. Its translation: CASIPDRGYGYTF.

Concerning this clone: A junction boundary mismatches the germline segment, possibly from a read error. The rearrangement links TRBV25-1 to TRBJ1-2; D is possibly TRBD1 (6 bases). CDR1 is MGHDK, CDR2 SYGVNS, per germline. The CDR3 spans 13 residues. The CDR3 sequence: CASTGRGAYGYPF. The CDR3 nucleotides read TGTGCCAGCACCGGGAGGGGGGCGTATGGCTACCCCTTC.

As regards this clone: The germline gene is not matched at one end of the junction; a read error may be the cause. The chain recombines TRBV5-1 with TRBJ1-2, with 7 bases aligning to TRBD1. The CDR3 has 14 residues. CDR1 SGHRS and CDR2 YFSETQ come from the germline V gene. Here the CDR3 DNA reads TGCGCCAGCAGCGTCAATCGGGACAGCTATGGCTACCCCTTC. Protein: CASSVNRDSYGYPF.

The chain is built from TRBV18 and TRBJ1-2; TRBD1 is a possible D gene (5 bases). Germline CDR1 is KGHSH and CDR2 is LQKENI. V was clipped by 2 bases and J by 5 bases, with 12 bases between them. The CDR3 sequence is 14 residues long. The CDR3 region has the DNA TGTGCCAGCTCACCAGGGGGGACTGGATATGGCTACACCTTC. Amino acids: CASSPGGTGYGYTF.

The V and J genes are TRBV20-1 and TRBJ1-3; the D gene is possibly TRBD1 (5 bases). Trimming stripped 4 bases from V and 9 bases from J, with 10 bases between. Germline lookup yields CDR1 DFQATT and CDR2 SNEGSKA (reference sequence). The length of the CDR3 is 11 residues. CDR3 bases: TGCAGTGCTACCCAGGGCCGCACCATATATTTT. It codes for CSATQGRTIYF.

In its sample, this clone was seen a few times. J is TRBJ1-4 and V is TRBV10-1; no clear D. V was shortened by 6 bases and J by 1 base, with 15 bases between the two germline ends. The CDR3 length is 16 residues. Per germline, CDR1 WNHNN and CDR2 SYGVQD (reference sequence). The CDR3 coding sequence is TGCGCCAGCAGACCATGGAGGGTGAGAACTAATGAAAAACTGTTTTTT. Translated: CASRPWRVRTNEKLFF.

V is TRBV29-1 and J is TRBJ2-7, with 8 nucleotides matching TRBD1. With V trimmed by 5 bases and J by 6 bases, 6 bases remained unmatched. CDR1 and CDR2 from the germline V gene are SQVTM and ANQGSEA. The CDR3 extends over 12 amino acids. As DNA, the CDR3 is TGCAGCGTTCGCGACAGGGGACTCGAGCAGTACTTC. It is translated as CSVRDRGLEQYF.

The chain carries TRBV6-5 and TRBJ2-3, with unresolved D. The CDR3 is made up of 13 amino acids. Trimming pared 6 bases from V and 2 bases from J, leaving 9 bases between. Germline values: CDR1 MNHEY, CDR2 SVGAGI. CDR3 in amino acids: CASRSGPTDTQYF. The DNA of the CDR3 is TGTGCCAGCAGGTCTGGGCCCACAGATACGCAGTATTTT.

As DNA, the CDR3 is TGCGCCAGCAGCTTGGCTAGATCCACAGATACGCAGTATTTT. It translates to CASSLARSTDTQYF. The chain uses TRBV5-1 and TRBJ2-3; D is undetermined. Trimming left V 0 bases short and J 2 bases short, with 7 bases between. The germline V gene encodes CDR1 SGHRS and CDR2 YFSETQ. The CDR3 runs to 14 residues.

This chain joins TRBV21-1 and TRBJ2-7; the table assigns TRBD1, which was not confirmed against the DNA. TRBV21-1 constitutes a pseudogene. The CDR3 contains 18 residues. Written as DNA, the CDR3 is TGTGCCAGCAGCAAACCCGATCCCAGGGGATTGATCGGGAACGAGCAGTACTTC. Translation gives CASSKPDPRGLIGNEQYF.

This clone is a singleton in its sample. The CDR3 loop reads CASTEQGTGNTIYF. As DNA, the CDR3 is TGTGCCAGCACCGAACAGGGGACTGGAAACACCATATATTTT. V and J are TRBV28 and TRBJ1-3; 7 nucleotides agree with TRBD1. This CDR3 has 14 residues. Losses at the gene ends were 7 bases for V and 2 bases for J; bases not matched to a gene: 5. Germline CDR1 reads MDHEN; CDR2 reads SYDVKM.

The table lists this clone with a few counts. An end of the junction differs from the germline gene, which may be a read error. This chain connects TRBV7-9 to TRBJ2-1, with TRBD2 matching over 7 bases. The CDR3 runs to 12 residues. Germline assignment: CDR1 SEHNR and CDR2 FQNEAQ (reference sequence). CDR3 in amino acids: CSSEAGLHEQFF. The CDR3 DNA is TGTTCCAGCGAAGCGGGACTTCATGAGCAGTTCTTC. The full variable domain, completed using reference TRBV7-9 and TRBJ2-1, is DTGVSQNPRHKITKRGQNVTFRCDPISEHNRLYWYRQTLGQGPEFLTYFQNEAQLEKSRLLSDRFSAERPKGSFSTLEIQRTEQGDSAMYLCSSEAGLHEQFFGPGTRLTVL.

The chain carries TRBV5-6 and TRBJ2-2; 11 bases fit TRBD2. The CDR3 sequence is 17 residues long. Losses at the gene ends were 0 bases for V and 0 bases for J; bases not matched to a gene: 1. Germline loops: CDR1 SGHDT, CDR2 YYEEEE. DNA for the CDR3: TGTGCCAGCAGCTTGGATAGCGGGAGGGCGAACACCGGGGAGCTGTTTTTT. It yields the protein CASSLDSGRANTGELFF.

This chain uses TRBV6-5 with TRBJ2-1; the D is unclear. Germline CDR1 and CDR2: MNHEY and SVGAGI. CDR3 length: 15 residues. Trimming took 0 bases from V and 4 from J, leaving 10 bases between them. The CDR3 DNA sequence: TGTGCCAGCAGTTACTCAATTACAGTTTACAATGAGCAGTTCTTC. This gives the protein CASSYSITVYNEQFF.